This T cell receptor (beta chain) is from a study of OX40 agonist ivuxolimab in advanced cancers. Study-wide background: People in dose escalation had one of these cancers: hepatocellular carcinoma, melanoma, renal cell or head and neck cancer. Mean age approximately 66 years, range roughly 20 to 85; about 85% male.

Produced via immunoSEQ multiplex PCR; TCRdb's table is partial and in-frame only. The profile shows about 64,000 clones, roughly 90% of them singletons. This CDR3 has 17 residues. The junction had 11 bases not matched to a gene; V was cut back by 7 bases and J by 4 bases. Per the germline V gene, CDR1 is SNHLY and CDR2 is FYNNEI. General observations from the study: Antigen targets of the expanded peripheral T cells went undetermined.

A word on this clone: Its antigen is not known.

This rearrangement joins TRBV2 to TRBJ2-6, with TRBD1 matching 9 bases. This sequence originates from an adult with an advanced solid tumor such as melanoma, head and neck, liver or kidney cancer. Source: CD4+ or CD8+ T cells sorted from blood, taken in a trial of the OX40 agonist ivuxolimab. The DNA for the CDR3 is TGTGCCAGCATGACGAGGACAGGGGCGTCAGGGGCCAACGTCCTGACTTTC. The encoded protein is CASMTRTGASGANVLTF.